This T cell receptor (beta chain) was recorded in a study of T-cell reconstitution after alpha-beta-depleted transplantation in children. This clonotype was recorded many times. The TCRbeta library incorporated unique molecular identifiers. One entry per CDR3 protein results from TCRdb running MiXCR on the PCR reads. The sample records approximately 210,000 distinct CDR3 sequences, approximately 15% being singletons. CDR3 length: 15 amino acids. Germline-derived CDR1 and CDR2 are SGHRS and YFSETQ. V lost 0 bases to trimming and J lost 2 bases, with 8 bases between them. The input for sequencing was PBMCs from the stem cell graft donor, taken from the stem cell graft. The chain joins TRBV5-1 to TRBJ2-2; possible D gene TRBD1, 6 bases. The sequence came from a human donor who donated a stem cell graft to a child with acute lymphoblastic leukemia. CDR3 bases: TGCGCCAGCAGCTTGGACAGGGCTAACACCGGGGAGCTGTTTTTT. Translation: CASSLDRANTGELFF.